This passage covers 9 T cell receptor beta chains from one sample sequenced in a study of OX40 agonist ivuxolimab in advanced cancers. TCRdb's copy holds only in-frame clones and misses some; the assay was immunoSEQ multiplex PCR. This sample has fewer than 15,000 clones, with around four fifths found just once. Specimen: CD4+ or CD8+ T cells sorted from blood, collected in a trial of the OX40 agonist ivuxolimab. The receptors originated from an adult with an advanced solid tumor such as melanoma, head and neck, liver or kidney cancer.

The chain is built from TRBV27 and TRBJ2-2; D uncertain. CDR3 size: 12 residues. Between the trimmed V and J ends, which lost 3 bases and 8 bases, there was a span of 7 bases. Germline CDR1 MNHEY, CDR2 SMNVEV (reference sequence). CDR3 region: CASSFPYGELFF. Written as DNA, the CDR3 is TGTGCCAGCAGTTTCCCTTATGGGGAGCTGTTTTTT.

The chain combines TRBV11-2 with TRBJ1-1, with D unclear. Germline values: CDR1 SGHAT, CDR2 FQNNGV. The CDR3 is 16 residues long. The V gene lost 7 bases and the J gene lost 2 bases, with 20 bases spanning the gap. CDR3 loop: CASTPLGNTRNTEAFF. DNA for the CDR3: TGTGCCAGCACCCCCCTGGGGAACACGAGAAACACTGAAGCTTTCTTT.

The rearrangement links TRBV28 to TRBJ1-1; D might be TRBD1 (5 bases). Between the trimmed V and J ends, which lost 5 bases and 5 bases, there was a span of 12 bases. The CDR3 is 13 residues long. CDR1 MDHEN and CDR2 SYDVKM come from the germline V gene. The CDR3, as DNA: TGTGCCAGCAGTAAGGGGTCAGAAACTGAAGCTTTCTTT. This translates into CASSKGSETEAFF.

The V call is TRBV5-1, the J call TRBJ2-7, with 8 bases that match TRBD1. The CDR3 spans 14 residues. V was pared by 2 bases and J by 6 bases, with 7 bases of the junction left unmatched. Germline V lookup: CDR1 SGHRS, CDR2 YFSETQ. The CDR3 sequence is CASSFSRTGLEQYF. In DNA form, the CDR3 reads TGCGCCAGCAGCTTTTCAAGGACAGGGCTCGAGCAGTACTTC. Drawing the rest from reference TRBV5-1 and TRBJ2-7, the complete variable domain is KAGVTQTPRYLIKTRGQQVTLSCSPISGHRSVSWYQQTPGQGLQFLFEYFSETQRNKGNFPGRFSGRQFSNSRSEMNVSTLELGDSALYLCASSFSRTGLEQYFGPGTRLTVT.

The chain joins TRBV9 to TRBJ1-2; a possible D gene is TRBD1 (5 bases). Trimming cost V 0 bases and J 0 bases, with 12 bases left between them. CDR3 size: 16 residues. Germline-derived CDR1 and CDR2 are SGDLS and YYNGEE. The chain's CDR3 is CASSVDRSESNYGYTF. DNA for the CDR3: TGTGCCAGCAGCGTAGACAGGAGCGAATCTAACTATGGCTACACCTTC.

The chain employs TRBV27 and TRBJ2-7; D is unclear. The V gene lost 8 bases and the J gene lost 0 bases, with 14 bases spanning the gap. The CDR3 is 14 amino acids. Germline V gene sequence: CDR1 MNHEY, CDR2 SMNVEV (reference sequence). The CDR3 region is CASPPVSSSYEQYF. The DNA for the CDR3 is TGTGCCAGCCCCCCGGTTTCAAGCTCCTACGAGCAGTACTTC.

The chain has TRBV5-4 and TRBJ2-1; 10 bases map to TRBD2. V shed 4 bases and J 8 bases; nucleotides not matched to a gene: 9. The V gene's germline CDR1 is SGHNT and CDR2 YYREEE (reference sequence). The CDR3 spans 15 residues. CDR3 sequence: CASSELTSGYHEQFF. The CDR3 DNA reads TGTGCCAGCAGCGAACTGACTAGCGGGTACCATGAGCAGTTCTTC.

Here the CDR3 reads CASGQETQYF. DNA of the CDR3: TGTGCCAGCGGGCAAGAGACCCAGTACTTC. The chain joins TRBV27 to TRBJ2-5; no clear D. The ends were cut back, 8 bases at V and 2 bases at J, with 3 bases in the middle. This CDR3 comprises 10 residues. The V gene's germline CDR1 is MNHEY and CDR2 SMNVEV (reference sequence).

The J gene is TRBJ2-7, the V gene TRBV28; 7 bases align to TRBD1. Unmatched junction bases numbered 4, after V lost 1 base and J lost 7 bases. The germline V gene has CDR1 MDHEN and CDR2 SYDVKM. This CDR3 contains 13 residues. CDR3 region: CASSLYRGREQYF. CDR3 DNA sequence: TGTGCCAGCAGTTTATACAGGGGTAGGGAGCAGTACTTC.